These 5 T cell receptor beta chains share one sample of origin, sequenced in a study of naive and memory T cell subsets. Whole-blood samples were about 2.5 ml of peripheral blood from healthy adult volunteers. Alpha and beta constant region primers primed reverse transcription for blood and skin samples. A single record per CDR3 protein comes from TCRdb applying MiXCR to the 5' RACE reads. This repertoire shows over 20,000 distinct CDR3 sequences, approximately 22% found once; its top ten account for over 1.5%. Every receptor here comes from a female donor in good health.

In its sample, this clonotype ranks as medium-sized. This rearrangement joins TRBV25-1 to TRBJ2-7, with D unresolved. Germline CDR1 and CDR2: MGHDK and SYGVNS. V lost 6 bases, J lost 1 base, and 7 bases lay in between. This CDR3 has 12 residues. In nucleotides, the CDR3 is TGTGCCAGCAGAGGACGGTCCTACGAGCAGTACTTC. Residues: CASRGRSYEQYF.

CDR3 amino acids: CASSLLGTDEKLFF. CDR3 in DNA: TGCGCCAGCAGCTTGCTCGGGACAGATGAAAAACTGTTTTTT. V is TRBV5-1 and J is TRBJ1-4; 7 nucleotides agree with TRBD1. The V gene end was trimmed by 1 base and the J gene end by 6 bases; junction bases not matched to a gene: 3. The CDR3 sequence is 14 residues long. Looked up from germline, CDR1 is SGHRS and CDR2 is YFSETQ.

V is TRBV29-1 and J is TRBJ1-1; unclear D gene. V was trimmed by 7 bases and J by 4 bases, leaving 7 bases between them. CDR3 size: 10 residues. Germline CDR1 and CDR2: SQVTM and ANQGSEA. The DNA for the CDR3 is TGCAGCGCCCTAAGCACTGAAGCTTTCTTT. Translated, it gives CSALSTEAFF. Drawing the rest from reference TRBV29-1 and TRBJ1-1, the complete variable domain is SAVISQKPSRDICQRGTSLTIQCQVDSQVTMMFWYRQQPGQSLTLIATANQGSEATYESGFVIDKFPISRPNLTFSTLTVSNMSPEDSSIYLCSALSTEAFFGQGTRLTVV.

Ten or more counts support this clonotype. The rearrangement uses TRBV14 and TRBJ1-1; no reliable D call. The CDR3 is 11 amino acids. From germline, CDR1 is SGHDN and CDR2 FVKESK. Between the trimmed V and J ends, which lost 1 base and 9 bases, there was a span of 6 bases. CDR3 DNA: TGTGCCAGCAGCCAAGGATCGAAAGCTTTCTTT. Translated: CASSQGSKAFF.

Comments on this clonotype: One junction end does not reproduce the germline sequence, and a read error may be involved. The chain has TRBV29-1 and TRBJ1-2; D may be TRBD1 (6 bases). This CDR3 region has 12 residues. Germline V lookup: CDR1 SQVTM, CDR2 ANQGSEA. The CDR3 loop reads CSVGDIRDGDTF. CDR3 nucleotides: TGCAGCGTTGGGGACATAAGGGATGGCGACACCTTC.